Listed below are T cell receptor beta chains from one sample, sequenced in a study of OX40 agonist ivuxolimab in advanced cancers. TCRdb's copy holds only in-frame clones and misses some; the assay was immunoSEQ multiplex PCR. The top ten hold under 2% of the sample, which has around 60,000 clones, about 89% seen once. Specimen: CD4+ or CD8+ T cells sorted from blood, collected in a trial of the OX40 agonist ivuxolimab. The origin of the receptors is an adult with an advanced solid tumor such as melanoma, head and neck, liver or kidney cancer. Both conserved end residues are part of each CDR3. D genes are given only for firm matches. Size is stated for part of the rows, as once, few or many counts, or as a class when the clone is expanded.

j_call | d_call | clone_size | v_call | cdr3_nt | cdr3_aa
TRBJ1-6 | - | - | TRBV30 | TGTGCCTGGAGTGTGTCGGCGGGTTCACCCCTCCACTTT | CAWSVSAGSPLHF
TRBJ1-1 | - | - | TRBV6-1 | TGTGCCAGCACTCAAGGGGTATCCCCCGGCGCTGAAGCTTTCTTT | CASTQGVSPGAEAFF
TRBJ2-1 | TRBD2 | - | TRBV2 | TGTGCCAGTAGGCTTAGCGGGGGCTCCTACAATGAGCAGTTCTTC | CASRLSGGSYNEQFF
TRBJ2-5 | TRBD1 | - | TRBV10-3 | TGTGCCATCAGTGAGTCAAGGACAGGGCCCCAAGAGACCCAGTACTTC | CAISESRTGPQETQYF
TRBJ1-2 | - | - | TRBV9 | TGTGCCAGCAGCGGAGAGGGCGGGTTGGGGACGTTTGGCTACACCTTC | CASSGEGGLGTFGYTF
TRBJ2-7 | - | - | TRBV5-6 | TGTGCCAGCAGCTTGAACTCCTACGAGCAGTACTTC | CASSLNSYEQYF
TRBJ2-3 | - | - | TRBV29-1 | TGCAGCGGTGATTACACAGATACGCAGTATTTT | CSGDYTDTQYF
TRBJ2-5 | TRBD2 | - | TRBV5-1 | TGCGCCAGTAGTAGCGGGAGCGGGGAGACCCAGTACTTC | CASSSGSGETQYF
TRBJ2-5 | TRBD2 | - | TRBV11-2 | TGTGCCAGCAGCGATAGGAGGGGGAGCGGGAGGGCGAATGAGACCCAGTACTTC | CASSDRRGSGRANETQYF
TRBJ1-6 | - | - | TRBV11-2 | TGTGCCAGCAGCTTAGGCAGGGTCGCTAATTCACCCCTCCACTTT | CASSLGRVANSPLHF
TRBJ2-3 | - | - | TRBV5-4 | TGTGCCAGCAGCACCTCTAACACAGATACGCAGTATTTT | CASSTSNTDTQYF
TRBJ2-1 | - | - | TRBV7-2 | TGTGCCAGCAGCTCTTACGGGTCGGGGAATGAGCAGTTCTTC | CASSSYGSGNEQFF
TRBJ2-7 | - | - | TRBV6-1 | TGTGCCAGCAGTATTCATCTAGGGGAGCAGTACTTC | CASSIHLGEQYF
TRBJ1-1 | TRBD1 | - | TRBV6-1 | TGTGCCAGCACCATATCACAGGGGACTGAAGCTTTCTTT | CASTISQGTEAFF
TRBJ1-6 | TRBD1 | - | TRBV11-2 | TGTGCCAGCAGCTTTAGGACAGGAGAATCACCCCTCCACTTT | CASSFRTGESPLHF
TRBJ2-5 | TRBD1 | - | TRBV19 | TGTGCCAGTAGTAAGGGACAGGCTCTAGAGACCCAGTACTTC | CASSKGQALETQYF
TRBJ2-3 | TRBD1 | - | TRBV6-1 | TGTGCCAGCAGCCCGACAGGGACCACAGATACGCAGTATTTT | CASSPTGTTDTQYF
TRBJ1-3 | - | - | TRBV7-8 | TGTGCCAGCAGCTTGGGGTTTCAGTGGGGCTCTGGAAACACCATATATTTT | CASSLGFQWGSGNTIYF
TRBJ1-5 | - | once | TRBV2 | TGTGCCAGCAGGGGAATAGGGAATAGCAATCAGCCCCAGCATTTT | CASRGIGNSNQPQHF
TRBJ1-3 | TRBD1 | - | TRBV27 | TGTGCCAGCAGTTTGGGGGAGGGACAGAGCTCTGGAAACACCATATATTTT | CASSLGEGQSSGNTIYF